The rows below give T cell receptor beta chains drawn from one sample of a study of OX40 agonist ivuxolimab in advanced cancers. The assay was immunoSEQ multiplex PCR, and TCRdb's table has in-frame clones only and misses some. Found here are tens of thousands of clones, 85% to 90% of them singletons; the top ten hold around 0.92%. The sample here was CD4+ or CD8+ T cells sorted from blood, taken in a trial of the OX40 agonist ivuxolimab. The receptor set was obtained from an adult with an advanced solid tumor such as melanoma, head and neck, liver or kidney cancer. Both conserved end residues are part of each CDR3. The D gene is left open where the match is weak. Clone size is given for some rows only: seen once, a few or many times, or a class if the clone is expanded.

clone_size: .
v_call: TRBV9
d_call: TRBD1
j_call: TRBJ1-3
cdr3_nt: TGTGCCAGCAGCGAAATGGGACAGTCCTCTGGAAACACCATATATTTT
cdr3_aa: CASSEMGQSSGNTIYF

clone_size: .
v_call: TRBV11-2
d_call: TRBD1
j_call: TRBJ2-2
cdr3_nt: TGTGCCAGCAGCTTAGTGACAGGGTCCACCGGGGAGCTGTTTTTT
cdr3_aa: CASSLVTGSTGELFF

clone_size: .
v_call: TRBV5-1
d_call: TRBD1
j_call: TRBJ1-2
cdr3_nt: TGCGCCAGCAGCCCAGGACAGGGGCTCACGTCGGGCTATGGCTACACCTTC
cdr3_aa: CASSPGQGLTSGYGYTF

clone_size: once
v_call: TRBV19
d_call: .
j_call: TRBJ1-5
cdr3_nt: TGTGCCAGTAGTATAGGGGTGGGGAGCAATCAGCCCCAGCATTTT
cdr3_aa: CASSIGVGSNQPQHF

clone_size: .
v_call: TRBV27
d_call: .
j_call: TRBJ2-3
cdr3_nt: TGTGCCAGCAGCCTCTGGGCTGGGGATACGCAGTATTTT
cdr3_aa: CASSLWAGDTQYF

clone_size: .
v_call: TRBV28
d_call: TRBD1
j_call: TRBJ1-2
cdr3_nt: TGTGCCAGCAGTTTAATCGACAGGGACACCTATGGCTACACCTTC
cdr3_aa: CASSLIDRDTYGYTF

clone_size: once
v_call: TRBV11-2
d_call: .
j_call: TRBJ2-7
cdr3_nt: TGTGCCAGCAGCCCCTCCGGGTCCATGGGGGAGCAGTACTTC
cdr3_aa: CASSPSGSMGEQYF

clone_size: .
v_call: TRBV19
d_call: .
j_call: TRBJ1-2
cdr3_nt: TGTGCCAGTAAATTTGACGTGGGCCTCTATGGCTACACCTTC
cdr3_aa: CASKFDVGLYGYTF

clone_size: .
v_call: TRBV5-1
d_call: TRBD1
j_call: TRBJ2-5
cdr3_nt: TGCGCCAGCAGCTTGGGACAGGGGGCAGAGACCCAGTACTTC
cdr3_aa: CASSLGQGAETQYF

clone_size: few
v_call: TRBV4-2
d_call: .
j_call: TRBJ2-3
cdr3_nt: TGTGCCAGCAGCCAGAGGGTTGAGCGCGATACGCAGTATTTT
cdr3_aa: CASSQRVERDTQYF

clone_size: .
v_call: TRBV14
d_call: TRBD2
j_call: TRBJ2-3
cdr3_nt: TGTGCCAGCAGCCCCCCGGGACTAGCGGGAGGGCGGGATACGCAGTATTTT
cdr3_aa: CASSPPGLAGGRDTQYF

clone_size: .
v_call: TRBV7-9
d_call: TRBD2
j_call: TRBJ2-1
cdr3_nt: TGTGCCAGCAGCTTGGGACTAGCGGGGAAGGGTGAGCAGTTCTTC
cdr3_aa: CASSLGLAGKGEQFF

clone_size: .
v_call: TRBV27
d_call: .
j_call: TRBJ1-5
cdr3_nt: TGTGCCAGCCTCGACAGGCCTGGGGGAAGCAATCAGCCCCAGCATTTT
cdr3_aa: CASLDRPGGSNQPQHF

clone_size: once
v_call: TRBV11-2
d_call: .
j_call: TRBJ1-1
cdr3_nt: TGTGCCAGCAGCGGGGGACCCTTAGGCACTGAAGCTTTCTTT
cdr3_aa: CASSGGPLGTEAFF

clone_size: .
v_call: TRBV5-1
d_call: TRBD1
j_call: TRBJ2-3
cdr3_nt: TGCGCCACCTCGGGACAGGGAAGCACAGATACGCAGTATTTT
cdr3_aa: CATSGQGSTDTQYF

clone_size: .
v_call: TRBV5-1
d_call: TRBD2
j_call: TRBJ2-5
cdr3_nt: TGCGCCAGCAGCGTCGAGGGAGCGGGGGGACAAGAGACCCAGTACTTC
cdr3_aa: CASSVEGAGGQETQYF

clone_size: .
v_call: TRBV5-6
d_call: TRBD1
j_call: TRBJ1-5
cdr3_nt: TGTGCCAGCAGTACAGGACAGGGAAACCAGCCCCAGCATTTT
cdr3_aa: CASSTGQGNQPQHF

clone_size: .
v_call: TRBV29-1
d_call: .
j_call: TRBJ1-2
cdr3_nt: TGCAGCGTCGCCGCTTTTGGGGTAGGCTATGGCTACACCTTC
cdr3_aa: CSVAAFGVGYGYTF

clone_size: .
v_call: TRBV11-3
d_call: TRBD1
j_call: TRBJ2-1
cdr3_nt: TGTGCCAGCAGCTTAGAGGGACAGGCTTACAATGAGCAGTTCTTC
cdr3_aa: CASSLEGQAYNEQFF

clone_size: .
v_call: TRBV7-9
d_call: .
j_call: TRBJ1-1
cdr3_nt: TGTGCCAGCAGCTGGGGTGGGAACACTGAAGCTTTCTTT
cdr3_aa: CASSWGGNTEAFF

clone_size: .
v_call: TRBV29-1
d_call: .
j_call: TRBJ1-6
cdr3_nt: TGCAGCGTGGCGTTACAGGGAGAGGGGCATTCACCCCTCCACTTT
cdr3_aa: CSVALQGEGHSPLHF

clone_size: once
v_call: TRBV2
d_call: TRBD2
j_call: TRBJ2-2
cdr3_nt: TGTGCCAGCAGTGTCGGACTAGCGGGAGGGACGTCAACCGGGGAGCTGTTTTTT
cdr3_aa: CASSVGLAGGTSTGELFF

clone_size: once
v_call: TRBV6-1
d_call: .
j_call: TRBJ2-7
cdr3_nt: TGTGCCAGCAGTGAATTCAGGGCCAGCCCTGGGTACGAGCAGTACTTC
cdr3_aa: CASSEFRASPGYEQYF

clone_size: .
v_call: TRBV30
d_call: .
j_call: TRBJ1-2
cdr3_nt: TGTGCCTGGAGTGTACAAATATTGGAGTCTCGGGAGGGGGGCTACACCTTC
cdr3_aa: CAWSVQILESREGGYTF

clone_size: .
v_call: TRBV19
d_call: .
j_call: TRBJ2-6
cdr3_nt: TGTGCCACCGCAGGCGCCCCTGGGGCCAACGTCCTGACTTTC
cdr3_aa: CATAGAPGANVLTF

clone_size: .
v_call: TRBV18
d_call: TRBD2
j_call: TRBJ2-7
cdr3_nt: TGTGCCAGCTCACCCGGACTAGCGGGAGGGCCGTACGAGCAGTACTTC
cdr3_aa: CASSPGLAGGPYEQYF

clone_size: .
v_call: TRBV27
d_call: TRBD2
j_call: TRBJ2-5
cdr3_nt: TGTGCCAGCAACACCTTTCGGGGGGGGCCGGCCCAGTACTTC
cdr3_aa: CASNTFRGGPAQYF

clone_size: .
v_call: TRBV5-1
d_call: .
j_call: TRBJ2-3
cdr3_nt: TGCGCCAGCAGCTTGGTAACCAGCAGCGCAGATACGCAGTATTTT
cdr3_aa: CASSLVTSSADTQYF

clone_size: .
v_call: TRBV6-1
d_call: TRBD1
j_call: TRBJ2-1
cdr3_nt: TGTGCCAGCAGTGGCCGGGACAGGGGAAGTGGTGAGCAGTTCTTC
cdr3_aa: CASSGRDRGSGEQFF

clone_size: .
v_call: TRBV6-1
d_call: TRBD2
j_call: TRBJ2-5
cdr3_nt: TGTGCCAGCAGTGAAGCCCCCCGGCTAGCGGGGGGGCTAAGTGAGACCCAGTACTTC
cdr3_aa: CASSEAPRLAGGLSETQYF

clone_size: few
v_call: TRBV4-1
d_call: TRBD1
j_call: TRBJ1-1
cdr3_nt: TGCGCCAGCAGCCAAGTCGGAGACAGGGTTACTGAAGCTTTCTTT
cdr3_aa: CASSQVGDRVTEAFF

clone_size: .
v_call: TRBV7-3
d_call: TRBD1
j_call: TRBJ2-3
cdr3_nt: TGTGCCAGCAGCCCGGGACAGGGGAGCACAGATACGCAGTATTTT
cdr3_aa: CASSPGQGSTDTQYF

clone_size: .
v_call: TRBV7-8
d_call: .
j_call: TRBJ1-2
cdr3_nt: TGTGCCAGCAGCCCGGGGGCAGGGATCGGCTATGGCTACACCTTC
cdr3_aa: CASSPGAGIGYGYTF

clone_size: once
v_call: TRBV13
d_call: .
j_call: TRBJ1-1
cdr3_nt: TGTGCCAGCAGCTTAGGGAGTTACATGAACACTGAAGCTTTCTTT
cdr3_aa: CASSLGSYMNTEAFF

clone_size: .
v_call: TRBV6-1
d_call: TRBD1
j_call: TRBJ1-5
cdr3_nt: TGTGCCAGCAGTGGTAGGGAACAGGGGAGCCAGCCCCAGCATTTT
cdr3_aa: CASSGREQGSQPQHF

clone_size: .
v_call: TRBV10-3
d_call: .
j_call: TRBJ1-4
cdr3_nt: TGTGCCATCAGTGAAATGGGGAAGGAGGTGTCTTACGAAAAACTGTTTTTT
cdr3_aa: CAISEMGKEVSYEKLFF

clone_size: once
v_call: TRBV9
d_call: .
j_call: TRBJ1-3
cdr3_nt: TGTGCCAGCAGCGTAACCCCCCCTGGGGGGGGTGACACCATATATTTT
cdr3_aa: CASSVTPPGGGDTIYF

clone_size: .
v_call: TRBV7-9
d_call: .
j_call: TRBJ2-7
cdr3_nt: TGTGCCAGCAGCTTCGGGACGGACGCCTACGAGCAGTACTTC
cdr3_aa: CASSFGTDAYEQYF

clone_size: .
v_call: TRBV29-1
d_call: TRBD1
j_call: TRBJ2-1
cdr3_nt: TGCAGCGTCCCAGGACAGGCCCTTCCGGGCTCCTACAATGAGCAGTTCTTC
cdr3_aa: CSVPGQALPGSYNEQFF

clone_size: once
v_call: TRBV4-2
d_call: TRBD2
j_call: TRBJ2-3
cdr3_nt: TGTGCCAGCAGCCAGATTAGCGGGAGGGCCACAGATACGCAGTATTTT
cdr3_aa: CASSQISGRATDTQYF

clone_size: .
v_call: TRBV14
d_call: TRBD2
j_call: TRBJ2-1
cdr3_nt: TGTGCCAGCAGCCAAGGGGGGGGTAACGCCTACAATGAGCAGTTCTTC
cdr3_aa: CASSQGGGNAYNEQFF